This TCR beta chain was captured by sequencing in a study of OX40 agonist ivuxolimab in advanced cancers. The wider study: Patients in the trial were receiving intravenous ivuxolimab every 2 weeks, at doses of 0.01 to 10 mg/kg.

Profiling relied on immunoSEQ multiplex PCR, and the TCRdb table lists in-frame clones only, not all of them. This sample has some 18,000 clones, with about two thirds found just once. The study, taken as a whole, reports: The study observed clonal expansion of CD4+ and CD8+ blood T cells by week 6 at 0.1 to 3.0 mg/kg. The specificity for antigen of the expanded peripheral T cells was not determined.

For this clone: No antigen is known for it.

CDR1 and CDR2 from the germline V gene are LGHNA and YSLEER. V lost 0 bases and J lost 1; bases outside the gene matches: 7. The CDR3 consists of 17 residues. The TCR sequence derives from an adult with an advanced solid tumor such as melanoma, head and neck, liver or kidney cancer. The starting material was CD4+ or CD8+ T cells sorted from blood, obtained in a trial of the OX40 agonist ivuxolimab. J is TRBJ1-1 and V is TRBV4-3; 8 bases line up with TRBD1. Written as DNA, the CDR3 is TGCGCCAGCAGCCAAGATGTCGGGGGACAGGCGAACACTGAAGCTTTCTTT. Translation: CASSQDVGGQANTEAFF.